This entry features one TCR beta chain sequence. Antigen specificity is unknown. The sample belongs to a study of blood T cells in healthy people across ages. General study points: Lack of knowledge of donor CMV status possibly confounded expanded clonotype changes. TCR beta diversity tracked closely with naive T cell percentage.

A second PCR of about 7 to 12 cycles used a sample-barcoded 5' primer and a J-beta primer mix. MiXCR, applied by TCRdb to the 5' RACE reads, yields one record per CDR3 protein. The data show 700,000 or so distinct CDR3 sequences, with about 24% seen just once and around a fifth held by the top ten. V trimming: 0 bases; J trimming: 2 bases; junction bases outside the gene matches: 5. This CDR3 contains 17 residues. Germline CDR1 reads KGHDR; CDR2 reads SFDVKD. The V call is TRBV24-1, the J call TRBJ2-3; 9 nucleotides agree with TRBD1. The sample was blood. This TCR was sampled from a man aged 70-80 years in good health. CDR3: CATSDLLGQGTTDTQYF. For the CDR3, the DNA is TGTGCCACCAGTGATTTGTTAGGACAGGGGACCACAGATACGCAGTATTTT.